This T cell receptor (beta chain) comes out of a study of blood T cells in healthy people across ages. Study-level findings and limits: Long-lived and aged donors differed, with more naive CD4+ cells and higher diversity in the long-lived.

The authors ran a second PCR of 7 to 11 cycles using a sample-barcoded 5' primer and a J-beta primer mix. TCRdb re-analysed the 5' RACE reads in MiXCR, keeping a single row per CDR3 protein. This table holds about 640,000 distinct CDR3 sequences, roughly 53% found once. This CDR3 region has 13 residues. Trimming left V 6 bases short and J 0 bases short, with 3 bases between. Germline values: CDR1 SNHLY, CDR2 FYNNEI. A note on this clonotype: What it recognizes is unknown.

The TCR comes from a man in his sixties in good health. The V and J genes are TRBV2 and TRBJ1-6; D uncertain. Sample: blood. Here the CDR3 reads CASRISYNSPLHF. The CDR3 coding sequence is TGTGCCAGCAGGATCTCCTATAATTCACCCCTCCACTTT.